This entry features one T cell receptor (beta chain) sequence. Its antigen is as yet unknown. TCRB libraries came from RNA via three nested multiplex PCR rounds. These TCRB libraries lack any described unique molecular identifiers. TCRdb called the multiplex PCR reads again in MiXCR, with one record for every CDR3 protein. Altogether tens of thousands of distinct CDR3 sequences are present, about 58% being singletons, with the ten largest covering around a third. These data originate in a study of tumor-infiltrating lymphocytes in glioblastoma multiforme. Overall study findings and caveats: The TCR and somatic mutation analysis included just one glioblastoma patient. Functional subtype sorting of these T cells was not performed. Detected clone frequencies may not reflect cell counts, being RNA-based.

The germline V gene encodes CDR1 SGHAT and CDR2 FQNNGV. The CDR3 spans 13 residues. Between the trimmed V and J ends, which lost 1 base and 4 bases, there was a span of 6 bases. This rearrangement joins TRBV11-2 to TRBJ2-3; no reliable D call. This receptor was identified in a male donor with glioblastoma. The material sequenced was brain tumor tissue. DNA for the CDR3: TGTGCCAGCAGCTTAGCAAGGGCAGATACGCAGTATTTT. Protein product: CASSLARADTQYF.